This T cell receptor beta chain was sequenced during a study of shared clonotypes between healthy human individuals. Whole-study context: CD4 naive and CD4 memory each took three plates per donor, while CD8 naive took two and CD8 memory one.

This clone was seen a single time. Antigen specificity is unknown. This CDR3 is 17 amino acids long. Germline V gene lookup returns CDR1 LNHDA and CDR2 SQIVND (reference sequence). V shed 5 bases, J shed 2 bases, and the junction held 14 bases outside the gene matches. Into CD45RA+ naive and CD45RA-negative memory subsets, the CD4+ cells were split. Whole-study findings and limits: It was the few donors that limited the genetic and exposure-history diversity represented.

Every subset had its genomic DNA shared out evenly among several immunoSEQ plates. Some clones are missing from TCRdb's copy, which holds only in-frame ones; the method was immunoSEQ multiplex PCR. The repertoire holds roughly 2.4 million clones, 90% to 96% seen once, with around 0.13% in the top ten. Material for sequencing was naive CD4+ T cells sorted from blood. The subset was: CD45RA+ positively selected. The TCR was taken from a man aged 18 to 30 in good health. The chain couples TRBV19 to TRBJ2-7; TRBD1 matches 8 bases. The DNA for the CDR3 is TGTGCCAGTAGTGGAGCCCTAACAGGACAGGGCACCTACGAGCAGTACTTC. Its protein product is CASSGALTGQGTYEQYF.